Here is one T cell receptor (beta chain) with its context. Its antigen is currently unknown. Germline loops: CDR1 SGHTA, CDR2 FQGTGA. The V gene lost 5 bases and the J gene lost 6 bases, with 13 bases spanning the gap. The CDR3 sequence is 13 residues long. The data are from a study of cytomegalovirus exposure and HLA in healthy donors. Study conclusions and caveats: Per a prior analysis, the majority of TCR beta V segments were productive roughly 87% or roughly 30% of the time. Reportedly, HLA-A and HLA-B alleles of most subjects were accurately predicted from TCR beta. TCR beta chain V- and J-gene trimming was linked, in a later analysis, to a missense variant in DCLRE1C. With DRB1 most and HLA-C fewest, TCR association rates differed between HLA loci in a later analysis.

PCR was performed using 60 Vbeta and 13 Jbeta primers. Clones were read by immunoSEQ multiplex PCR, and TCRdb kept only the in-frame ones, dropping some. The profile covers under 120,000 clones, with about 79% appearing a single time and about 2.8% taken by the ten largest. This TCR came from a man aged 50 or older in good health and CMV-seropositive. The chain employs TRBV7-3 and TRBJ1-2; D is perhaps TRBD1 (5 bases). The sequenced sample was PBMCs. CDR3 nucleotides: TGTGCCAGCAGCCTGACACAACAGGATGGCTACACCTTC. Encoded protein: CASSLTQQDGYTF.